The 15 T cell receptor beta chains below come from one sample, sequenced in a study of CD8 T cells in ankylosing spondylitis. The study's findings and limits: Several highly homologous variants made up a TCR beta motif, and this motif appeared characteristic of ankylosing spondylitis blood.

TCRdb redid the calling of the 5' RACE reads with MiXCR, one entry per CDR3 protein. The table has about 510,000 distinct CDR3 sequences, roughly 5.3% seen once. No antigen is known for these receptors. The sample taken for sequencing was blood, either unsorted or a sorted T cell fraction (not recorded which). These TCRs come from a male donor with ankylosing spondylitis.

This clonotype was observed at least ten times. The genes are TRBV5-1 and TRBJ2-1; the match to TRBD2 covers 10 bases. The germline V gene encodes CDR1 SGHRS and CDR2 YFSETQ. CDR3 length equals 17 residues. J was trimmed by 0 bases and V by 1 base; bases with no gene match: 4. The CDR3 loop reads CASSLFPSGSSYNEQFF. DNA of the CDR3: TGCGCCAGCAGCTTGTTTCCTAGCGGGAGCTCCTACAATGAGCAGTTCTTC.

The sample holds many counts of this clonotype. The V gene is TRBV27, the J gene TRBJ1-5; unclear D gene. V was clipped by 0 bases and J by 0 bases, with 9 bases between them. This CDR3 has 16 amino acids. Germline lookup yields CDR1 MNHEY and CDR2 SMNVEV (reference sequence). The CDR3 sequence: CASSLSGSLSNQPQHF. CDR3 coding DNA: TGTGCCAGCAGTTTATCCGGCAGTCTTAGCAATCAGCCCCAGCATTTT.

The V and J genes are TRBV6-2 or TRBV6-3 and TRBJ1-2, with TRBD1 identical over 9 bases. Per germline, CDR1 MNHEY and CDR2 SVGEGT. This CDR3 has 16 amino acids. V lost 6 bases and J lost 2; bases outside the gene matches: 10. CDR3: CASRKTGGRVNYGYTF. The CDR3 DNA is TGTGCCAGCAGAAAAACAGGGGGCCGTGTGAACTATGGCTACACCTTC.

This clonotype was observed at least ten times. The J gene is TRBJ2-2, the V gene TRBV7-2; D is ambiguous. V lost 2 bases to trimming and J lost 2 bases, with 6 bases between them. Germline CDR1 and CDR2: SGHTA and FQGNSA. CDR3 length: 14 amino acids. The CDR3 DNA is TGTGCCAGCAGCTTAACGCGTAACACCGGGGAGCTGTTTTTT. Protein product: CASSLTRNTGELFF.

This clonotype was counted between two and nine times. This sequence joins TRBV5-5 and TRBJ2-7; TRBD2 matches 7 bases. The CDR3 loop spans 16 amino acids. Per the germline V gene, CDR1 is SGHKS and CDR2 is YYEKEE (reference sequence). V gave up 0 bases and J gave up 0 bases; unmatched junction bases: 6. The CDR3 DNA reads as TGTGCCAGCAGCTTGGCGGCGGGGGTCAGCTCCTACGAGCAGTACTTC. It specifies CASSLAAGVSSYEQYF.

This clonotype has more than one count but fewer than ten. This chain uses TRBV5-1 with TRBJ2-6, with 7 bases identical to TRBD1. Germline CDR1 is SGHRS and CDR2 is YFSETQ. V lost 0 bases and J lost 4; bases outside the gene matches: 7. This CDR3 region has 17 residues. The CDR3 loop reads CASSLEGTAYGANVLTF. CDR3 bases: TGCGCCAGCAGCTTGGAGGGGACAGCCTACGGGGCCAACGTCCTGACTTTC.

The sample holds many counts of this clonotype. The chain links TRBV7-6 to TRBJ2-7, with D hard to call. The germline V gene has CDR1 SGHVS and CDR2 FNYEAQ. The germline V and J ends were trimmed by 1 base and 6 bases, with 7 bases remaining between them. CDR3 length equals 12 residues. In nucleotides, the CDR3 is TGTGCCAGCAGCTTAGAGCTCGGCGAGCAGTACTTC. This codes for CASSLELGEQYF.

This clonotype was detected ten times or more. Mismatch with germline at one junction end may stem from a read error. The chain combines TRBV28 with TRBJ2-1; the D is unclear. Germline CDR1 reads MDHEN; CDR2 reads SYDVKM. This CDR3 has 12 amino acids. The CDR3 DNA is TGTGCCAGCAGTTTGCTTGATTCAGCCTTGCGGTTC. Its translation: CASSLLDSALRF.

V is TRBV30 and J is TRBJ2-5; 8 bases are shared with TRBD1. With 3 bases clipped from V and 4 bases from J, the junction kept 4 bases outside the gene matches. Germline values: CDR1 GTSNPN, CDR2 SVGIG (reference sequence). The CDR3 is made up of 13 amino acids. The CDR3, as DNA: TGTGCCTGGAGCCGGGACAGGCCAGAGACCCAGTACTTC. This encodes CAWSRDRPETQYF.

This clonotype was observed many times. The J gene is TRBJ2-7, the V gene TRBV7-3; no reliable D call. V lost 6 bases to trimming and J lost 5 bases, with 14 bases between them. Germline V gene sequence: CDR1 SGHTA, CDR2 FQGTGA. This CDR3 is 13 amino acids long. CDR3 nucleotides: TGTGCCAGCAGTCCCCATTTAGACGACGAGCAGTACTTC. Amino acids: CASSPHLDDEQYF.

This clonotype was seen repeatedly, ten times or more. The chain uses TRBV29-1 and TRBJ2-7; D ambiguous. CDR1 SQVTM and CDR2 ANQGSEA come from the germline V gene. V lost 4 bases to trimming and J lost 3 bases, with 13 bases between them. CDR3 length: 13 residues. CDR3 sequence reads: CSVGPEIGYEQYF. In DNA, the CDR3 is TGCAGCGTTGGTCCCGAGATCGGCTACGAGCAGTACTTC.

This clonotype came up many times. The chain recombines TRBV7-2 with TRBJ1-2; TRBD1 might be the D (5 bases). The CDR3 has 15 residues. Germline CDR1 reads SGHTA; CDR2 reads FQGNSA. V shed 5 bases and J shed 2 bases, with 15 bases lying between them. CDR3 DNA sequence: TGTGCCAGCAGCCCTGGGGCAGTTTACAACTATGGCTACACCTTC. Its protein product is CASSPGAVYNYGYTF. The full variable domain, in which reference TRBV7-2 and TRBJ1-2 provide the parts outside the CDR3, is GAGVSQSPSNKVTEKGKDVELRCDPISGHTALYWYRQSLGQGLEFLIYFQGNSAPDKSGLPSDRFSAERTGGSVSTLTIQRTQQEDSAVYLCASSPGAVYNYGYTFGSGTRLTVV.

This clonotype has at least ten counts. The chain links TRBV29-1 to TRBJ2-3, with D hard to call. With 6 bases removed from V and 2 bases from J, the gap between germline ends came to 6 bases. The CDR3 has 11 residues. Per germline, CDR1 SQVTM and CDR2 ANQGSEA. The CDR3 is CSVRTTDTQYF. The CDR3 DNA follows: TGCAGCGTGCGGACCACAGATACGCAGTATTTT.

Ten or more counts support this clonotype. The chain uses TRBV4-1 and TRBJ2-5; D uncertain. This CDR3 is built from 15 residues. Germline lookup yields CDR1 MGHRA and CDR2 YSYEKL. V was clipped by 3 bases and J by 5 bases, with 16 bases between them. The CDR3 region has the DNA TGCGCCAGCAGCCAGCTAGGGCTAGAGGTCGAGACCCAGTACTTC. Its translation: CASSQLGLEVETQYF.

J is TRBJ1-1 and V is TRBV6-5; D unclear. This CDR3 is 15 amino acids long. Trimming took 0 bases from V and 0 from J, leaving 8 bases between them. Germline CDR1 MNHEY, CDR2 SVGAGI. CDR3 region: CASSYSHPVNTEAFF. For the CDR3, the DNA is TGTGCCAGCAGTTACTCCCACCCGGTGAACACTGAAGCTTTCTTT.